The following is a T cell receptor beta chain sequence with its context. Its antigen is currently unknown. This specimen belongs to a study of T cell responses to AZD1222 COVID-19 vaccine. Study background: Second-dose recipients at about 4 or about 12 weeks were treated as one pooled group. Points from the study as a whole: Nearly half of spike-specific TCRs reportedly go after variant regions that carry no mutations. The number of AZD1222 recipients seropositive at baseline was only 5 to 7. Mapped onto spike, vaccine-associated CD4 TCRs spanned it and were dominant at 160-218 and 743-854.

Assay used: immunoSEQ multiplex PCR; TCRdb lists only in-frame clones, some missing. The table records 95,000 to 150,000 clones, 85% to 90% of them present only once. The source is an adult in good health. This specimen was peripheral blood, taken on day 0 of AZD1222 vaccination.

The CDR3 is CASSKNRESNYGYTF. The CDR3 DNA reads TGCGCCAGCAGCAAAAACAGGGAATCTAACTATGGCTACACCTTC. The chain links TRBV5-1 to TRBJ1-2, with D possibly matching TRBD1 (6 bases). CDR3 length: 15 residues. Germline-derived CDR1 and CDR2 are SGHRS and YFSETQ. The V end lost 4 bases, the J end lost 0 bases, and 13 bases lay between the germline ends.